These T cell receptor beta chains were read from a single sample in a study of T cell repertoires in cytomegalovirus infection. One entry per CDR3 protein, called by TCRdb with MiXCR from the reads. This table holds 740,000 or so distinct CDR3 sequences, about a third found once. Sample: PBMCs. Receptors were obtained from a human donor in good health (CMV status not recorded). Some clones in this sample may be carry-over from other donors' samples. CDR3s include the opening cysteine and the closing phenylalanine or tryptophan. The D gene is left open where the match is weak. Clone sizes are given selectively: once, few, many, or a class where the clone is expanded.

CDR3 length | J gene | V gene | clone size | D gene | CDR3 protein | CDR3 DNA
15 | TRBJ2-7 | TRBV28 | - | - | CASSPHDTASYEQYF | TGTGCCAGCAGTCCGCACGACACGGCCTCCTACGAGCAGTACTTC
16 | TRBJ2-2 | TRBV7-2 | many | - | CASPQGAGVNTGELFF | TGTGCCAGCCCCCAGGGGGCGGGGGTGAACACCGGGGAGCTGTTTTTT
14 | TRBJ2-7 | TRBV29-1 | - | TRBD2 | CSVRIGGSSYEQYF | TGCAGCGTGCGCATCGGGGGGAGCTCCTACGAGCAGTACTTC
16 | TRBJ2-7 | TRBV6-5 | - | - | CASSLRVGTFEDEQYF | TGTGCCAGCAGTTTGAGAGTAGGGACGTTCGAGGACGAGCAGTACTTC
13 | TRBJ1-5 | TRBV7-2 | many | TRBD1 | CASTGQRDQPQHF | TGTGCCAGCACGGGACAGAGAGATCAGCCCCAGCATTTT
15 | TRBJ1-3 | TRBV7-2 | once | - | CASSLSSGSGKTIYF | TGTGCCAGCAGTCTGAGTTCGGGTAGTGGAAAAACCATATATTTT
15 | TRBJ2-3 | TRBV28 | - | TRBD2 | CASSPGLESTDTQYF | TGTGCCAGCAGTCCTGGACTAGAATCCACAGATACGCAGTATTTT
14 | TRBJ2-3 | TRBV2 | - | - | CASSDYRATDTQYF | TGTGCCAGCAGTGACTACAGGGCCACAGATACGCAGTATTTT
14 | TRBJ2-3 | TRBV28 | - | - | CAISFLADTETQYF | TGTGCCATCAGTTTTTTAGCCGACACAGAGACGCAGTATTTT
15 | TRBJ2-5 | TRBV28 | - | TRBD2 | CASSRGLAGGETQYF | TGTGCCAGCAGCCGCGGACTAGCGGGAGGAGAGACCCAGTACTTC
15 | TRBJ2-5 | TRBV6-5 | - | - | CASSYFFGGQETQYF | TGTGCCAGCAGTTACTTTTTCGGGGGCCAAGAGACCCAGTACTTC
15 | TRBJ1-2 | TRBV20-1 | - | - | CSAREETGQNYGYTF | TGCAGTGCTAGAGAGGAAACGGGACAAAACTATGGCTACACCTTC
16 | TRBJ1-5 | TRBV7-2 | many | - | CASSPHPDSNNQPQHF | TGTGCCAGCAGCCCGCACCCGGACAGTAACAATCAGCCCCAGCATTTT
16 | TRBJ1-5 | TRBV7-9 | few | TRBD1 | CASSLVQGGTIQPQHF | TGTGCCAGCAGCTTAGTTCAGGGGGGAACGATTCAGCCCCAGCATTTT
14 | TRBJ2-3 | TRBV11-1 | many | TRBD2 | CASSRLAGADTQYF | TGTGCCAGCAGCCGCCTGGCGGGAGCAGATACGCAGTATTTT
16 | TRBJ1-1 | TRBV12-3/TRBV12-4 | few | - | CASSYRRDQGNTEAFF | TGTGCCAGCAGTTACCGCAGGGACCAGGGGAACACTGAAGCTTTCTTT
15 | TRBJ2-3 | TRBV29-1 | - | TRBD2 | CSGGLAGGTTDTQYF | TGCAGCGGTGGACTAGCGGGGGGGACTACAGATACGCAGTATTTT
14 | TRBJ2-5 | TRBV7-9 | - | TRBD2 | CASSLVKDGGAQYF | TGTGCCAGCAGCTTAGTGAAAGATGGGGGGGCCCAGTACTTC
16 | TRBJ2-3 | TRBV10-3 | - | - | CAISEGQGGPGDTQYF | TGTGCCATCAGTGAAGGGCAGGGAGGTCCCGGGGATACGCAGTATTTT
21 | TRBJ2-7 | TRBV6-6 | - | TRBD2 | CASSIGARNRAGTSHSYEQYF | TGTGCCAGCAGCATAGGAGCTCGGAACAGGGCTGGGACTAGCCACTCCTACGAGCAGTACTTC
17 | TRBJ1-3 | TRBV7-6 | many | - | CASSPIQGTLSGNTIYF | TGTGCCAGCAGCCCGATTCAGGGTACTCTGAGTGGAAACACCATATATTTT
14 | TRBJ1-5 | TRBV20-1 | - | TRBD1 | CSVGQGLANQPQHF | TGCAGTGTAGGACAGGGGCTCGCCAATCAGCCCCAGCATTTT
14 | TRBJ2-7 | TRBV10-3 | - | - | CAISESSRAYEQYF | TGTGCCATCAGTGAGTCTAGTAGGGCGTACGAGCAGTACTTC
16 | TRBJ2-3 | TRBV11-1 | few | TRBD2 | CASSLGSGSLTDTQYF | TGTGCCAGCAGCTTAGGAAGCGGGAGTTTGACAGATACGCAGTATTTT
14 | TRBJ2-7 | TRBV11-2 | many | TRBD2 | CASSPQLAGGEQYF | TGTGCCAGCAGCCCCCAACTAGCGGGGGGCGAGCAGTACTTC
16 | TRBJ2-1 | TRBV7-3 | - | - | CASSLTHRAGYNEQFF | TGTGCCAGCAGCTTAACGCACCGTGCGGGTTACAATGAGCAGTTCTTC
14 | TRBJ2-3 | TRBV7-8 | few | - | CAITGLQGTDTQYF | TGTGCCATAACTGGACTGCAAGGCACAGATACGCAGTATTTT
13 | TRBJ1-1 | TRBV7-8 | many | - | CASSLSGITEAFF | TGTGCCAGCAGCTTGTCGGGAATCACTGAAGCTTTCTTT
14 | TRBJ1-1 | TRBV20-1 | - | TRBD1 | CSARGNRGPTEAFF | TGCAGTGCTAGAGGTAACAGGGGGCCCACTGAAGCTTTCTTT
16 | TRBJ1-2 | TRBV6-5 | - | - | CASSYGGQPLYYGYTF | TGTGCCAGCAGTTACGGGGGACAACCCCTTTACTATGGCTACACCTTC
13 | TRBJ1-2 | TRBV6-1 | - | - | CASKAQQNYGYTF | TGTGCCAGCAAGGCTCAACAGAACTATGGCTACACCTTC
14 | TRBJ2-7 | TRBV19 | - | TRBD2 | CASSPGGVPYEQYF | TGTGCCAGTAGTCCGGGGGGGGTCCCCTACGAGCAGTACTTC
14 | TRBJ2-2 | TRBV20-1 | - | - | CSARVDGNTGELFF | TGCAGTGCTAGGGTAGACGGGAACACCGGGGAGCTGTTTTTT
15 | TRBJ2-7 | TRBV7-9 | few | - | CASSLGGAGEGEQYF | TGTGCCAGCAGCTTAGGGGGGGCCGGTGAAGGCGAGCAGTACTTC
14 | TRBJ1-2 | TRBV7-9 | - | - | CASSSLVRGNGYTF | TGTGCCAGCAGCTCTCTCGTACGGGGCAATGGCTACACCTTC
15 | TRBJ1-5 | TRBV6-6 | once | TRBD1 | CASSYDRQGNQPQHF | TGTGCCAGCAGTTACGATAGACAGGGAAATCAGCCCCAGCATTTT
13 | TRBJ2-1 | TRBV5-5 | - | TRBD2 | CASSLEGLAVQFF | TGTGCCAGCAGCTTGGAGGGACTAGCTGTTCAGTTCTTC
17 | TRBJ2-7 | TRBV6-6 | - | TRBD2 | CAISYPASGTLSYEQYF | TGTGCCATCAGTTACCCCGCTAGCGGGACCCTCTCCTACGAGCAGTACTTC
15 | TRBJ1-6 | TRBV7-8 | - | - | CASSLRKAYNSPFHF | TGTGCCAGCAGCTTACGGAAGGCTTATAATTCACCCTTCCACTTT
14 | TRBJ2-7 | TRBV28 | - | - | CASSYSPSHYEQYF | TGTGCCAGCAGTTACAGTCCAAGCCACTACGAGCAGTACTTC
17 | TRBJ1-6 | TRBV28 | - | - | CASSLNGASSYNSPLQF | TGTGCCAGCAGTTTAAATGGGGCCAGCTCCTATAATTCACCCCTCCAATTT
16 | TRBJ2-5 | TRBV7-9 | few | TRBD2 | CASSSLAGGYQETQYF | TGTGCCAGCAGCTCCCTAGCGGGGGGGTATCAAGAGACCCAGTACTTC
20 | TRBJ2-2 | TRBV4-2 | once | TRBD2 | CASSQDRKLAGHIGGGEMFF | TGTGCCAGCAGCCAAGATAGAAAACTAGCGGGGCATATAGGGGGCGGGGAGATGTTTTTT
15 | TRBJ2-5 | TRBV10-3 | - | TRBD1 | CATSSPGGKMETQYF | TGTGCCACCAGCTCTCCAGGGGGCAAAATGGAGACCCAGTACTTC
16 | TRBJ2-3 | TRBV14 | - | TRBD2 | CASSRLAGYVGDTQYF | TGTGCCAGCAGCCGACTAGCGGGGTACGTTGGAGATACGCAGTATTTT
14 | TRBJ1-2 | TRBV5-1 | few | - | CASKEEGANYGYTF | TGCGCCAGCAAAGAGGAGGGCGCTAACTATGGCTACACCTTC
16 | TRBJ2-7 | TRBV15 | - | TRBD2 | CATSRDRVAGAHEQYF | TGTGCCACCAGCAGAGATAGGGTAGCGGGAGCCCACGAGCAGTACTTC
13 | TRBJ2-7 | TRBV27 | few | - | CASSSGPRGEQYF | TGTGCCAGCAGCTCCGGGCCCCGAGGCGAGCAGTACTTC
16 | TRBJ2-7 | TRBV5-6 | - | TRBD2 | CASSFRTSGRAWEQYF | TGTGCCAGCAGCTTTAGGACTAGCGGGAGGGCCTGGGAGCAGTACTTC
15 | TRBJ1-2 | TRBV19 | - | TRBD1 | CASSPGGTGSYGYTF | TGTGCCAGTAGCCCTGGAGGGACAGGGTCCTATGGCTACACCTTC
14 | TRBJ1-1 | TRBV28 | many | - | CASREQGRGTEAFF | TGTGCCAGCAGGGAACAGGGACGGGGCACTGAAGCTTTCTTT
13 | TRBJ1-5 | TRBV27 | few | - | CASGWDSNQPQHF | TGTGCCAGCGGATGGGATAGCAATCAGCCCCAGCATTTT
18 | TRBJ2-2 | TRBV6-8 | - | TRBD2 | CASSPLAGPSPNTGELFF | TGTGCCAGCAGTCCATTAGCGGGACCCTCCCCCAACACCGGGGAGCTGTTTTTT
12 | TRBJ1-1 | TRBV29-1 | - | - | CSVEVGRTEAFF | TGCAGCGTTGAAGTTGGTCGGACTGAAGCTTTCTTT
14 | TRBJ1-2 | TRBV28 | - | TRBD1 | CASSSGTVTYGYTF | TGTGCCAGCAGTTCCGGGACAGTAACCTATGGCTACACCTTC